These T cell receptor beta chains were read from a single sample in a study of blood T cell repertoires in COVID-19. The method was immunoSEQ multiplex PCR; TCRdb's version includes in-frame clones alone and lacks a portion of them. This table holds hundreds of thousands of clones, 89% found once. Source material: PBMCs or T cells enriched from blood (not recorded which). Receptors originate from a woman between 45 and 60 years old who had been exposed to COVID-19. Both conserved end residues are trimmed from each CDR3. The order of the fields is J gene, CDR3 length, V gene, D gene, CDR3 protein. D genes are given only for firm matches.

TRBJ2-3 14 TRBV4-1 TRBD2 ASSRQLAVSTDTQY
TRBJ1-2 13 TRBV19 - ASSPRVGANYGYT
TRBJ1-2 9 TRBV30 - ACAGNYGYT
TRBJ1-1 12 TRBV28 TRBD1 ASSPGGKNTEAF
TRBJ1-5 11 TRBV6-5 TRBD1 ACQQGSNQPQH
TRBJ1-6 13 TRBV5-5 - ASSLSMAADSPLH
TRBJ2-5 14 TRBV2 TRBD2 ASSAIPGAGYETQY
TRBJ1-6 13 TRBV30 - AWTVRGAGNSPLH
TRBJ1-5 14 TRBV13 TRBD1 ASSIRDRGLGQPQH
TRBJ1-1 10 TRBV28 - ASGGQVTEAF
TRBJ2-3 14 TRBV6-2/TRBV6-3 - ASSYSGRGRSDTQY
TRBJ2-7 14 TRBV19 TRBD1 ASSQDRDRALSEQY
TRBJ2-5 13 TRBV19 TRBD1 ASSTGTGRGETQY
TRBJ1-2 12 TRBV3-1/TRBV3-2 - ASSQERMAYGYT
TRBJ1-2 14 TRBV30 - AWSSVRVVGAYGYT
TRBJ2-1 13 TRBV7-2 TRBD2 ASSPSSGGYNEQF
TRBJ2-1 13 TRBV3-1/TRBV3-2 TRBD1 ASSPGTGGYNEQF
TRBJ1-1 12 TRBV5-6 TRBD1 ASSWGQSNTEAF